What follows are 18 T cell receptor beta chains derived from one specimen sequenced in a study of molecular identifiers for immune sequencing clone quantification. TCRdb re-analysed the PCR reads in MiXCR, keeping a single row per CDR3 protein. The data hold 460,000 or so distinct CDR3 sequences, with 25% observed a single time. The sample was naive CD8+ T cells from blood, with Jurkat cell RNA spiked in. Subset given: FACS-sorted CD8+CD4-CCR7+CD45RA+ naive T cells. The receptors shown here come from a human donor in good health. Some libraries in this study had Jurkat cell RNA spiked in.

The chain uses TRBV30 and TRBJ2-3, with D perhaps TRBD1 (5 bases). Per the germline V gene, CDR1 is GTSNPN and CDR2 is SVGIG (reference sequence). V was trimmed by 1 base and J by 1 base, leaving 9 bases between them. The CDR3 is made up of 14 amino acids. The CDR3 protein is CAWSEGAGTDTQYF. The DNA for the CDR3 is TGTGCCTGGAGTGAAGGGGCTGGCACAGATACGCAGTATTTT.

Many counts were recorded for this clonotype. The chain has TRBV4-1 and TRBJ1-1, with D tentatively TRBD1 (6 bases). This CDR3 is 15 amino acids long. V lost 1 base and J 0 bases, leaving 9 bases between the germline ends. CDR1 is MGHRA, CDR2 YSYEKL, per germline. Here the CDR3 reads CASSQGQALNTEAFF. The CDR3 DNA sequence: TGCGCCAGCAGCCAAGGACAGGCCTTGAACACTGAAGCTTTCTTT.

This clonotype was found many times. V usage is TRBV7-9 and J usage is TRBJ2-7; a possible D gene is TRBD1 (5 bases). CDR3 length: 13 amino acids. V lost 0 bases and J 11 bases, leaving 14 bases between the germline ends. From germline, CDR1 is SEHNR and CDR2 FQNEAQ (reference sequence). The CDR3 sequence: CASSLAVQDGEYF. The CDR3, as DNA: TGTGCCAGCAGCTTAGCCGTACAGGATGGGGAGTACTTC.

Concerning this clonotype: One end of the junction fails to match germline, which may point to a read error. The gene calls are TRBV11-2 and TRBJ1-1; possibly TRBD1 for D (6 bases). Germline CDR1 is SGHAT and CDR2 is FQNNGV. CDR3 size: 16 residues. CDR3 DNA sequence: TGTGCCAGCACTTTAACACAGGGTGATAGGATTTGGGGAGCTCTCTTT. As protein: CASTLTQGDRIWGALF. Supplemented by reference TRBV11-2 and TRBJ1-1, the full variable domain reads EAGVAQSPRYKIIEKRQSVAFWCNPISGHATLYWYQQILGQGPKLLIQFQNNGVVDDSQLPKDRFSAERLKGVDSTLKIQPAKLEDSAVYLCASTLTQGDRIWGALFGQGTRLTVV.

This clonotype appeared a few times. This chain links TRBV13 with TRBJ2-1; 9 positions match TRBD2. The CDR3 loop spans 16 amino acids. In germline, CDR1 is PRHDT, CDR2 FYEKMQ (reference sequence). V lost 1 base to trimming and J lost 8 bases; unmatched junction nucleotides: 9. The CDR3 loop reads CASSLEGGRARDEQFF. CDR3 nucleotide sequence: TGTGCCAGCAGCTTAGAGGGCGGGAGGGCCCGAGATGAGCAGTTCTTC. Full variable domain (rest looked up from reference TRBV13 and TRBJ2-1): AAGVIQSPRHLIKEKRETATLKCYPIPRHDTVYWYQQGPGQDPQFLISFYEKMQSDKGSIPDRFSAQQFSDYHSELNMSSLELGDSALYFCASSLEGGRARDEQFFGPGTRLTVL.

The CDR3 here is CASSPGGSYGYTF. The CDR3, as DNA: TGTGCCAGCAGTCCTGGGGGTTCCTATGGCTACACCTTC. This chain connects TRBV12-3 or TRBV12-4 to TRBJ1-2; D is perhaps TRBD1 (5 bases). There are 13 residues in the CDR3. V lost 5 bases and J lost 4, with 11 bases in between.

The CDR3 DNA sequence: TGCAGTGCTAGAGATCAAGGCCGAGTTTGGGAGCAGTACTTC. It specifies CSARDQGRVWEQYF. This chain uses TRBV20-1 with TRBJ2-7; no definite D call. The germline V and J ends were trimmed by 0 bases and 7 bases, with 16 bases remaining between them. The length of the CDR3 is 14 residues. CDR1 is DFQATT and CDR2 is SNEGSKA in the germline V gene (reference sequence).

This clonotype was counted ten times or more. The chain carries TRBV7-9 and TRBJ1-6, with D possibly matching TRBD1 (5 bases). V gave up 5 bases and J gave up 9 bases, with 14 bases separating them. There are 14 residues in the CDR3. Germline assignment: CDR1 SEHNR and CDR2 FQNEAQ (reference sequence). CDR3 bases: TGTGCCAGCAGCCAGACGGGGCCTGGTTCACCCCTCCACTTT. Encoded protein: CASSQTGPGSPLHF.

This clonotype has a handful of counts. This chain links TRBV3-1 with TRBJ2-3; D is unclear. This CDR3 has 16 amino acids. CDR1 LGHDT and CDR2 YNNKEL come from the germline V gene (reference sequence). V lost 1 base and J lost 0, with 11 bases in between. CDR3 region: CASSQGMIASTDTQYF. The CDR3 DNA reads as TGTGCCAGCAGCCAAGGAATGATCGCTAGCACAGATACGCAGTATTTT.

CDR3 region: CASSPVEGSYEQYF. The CDR3, as DNA: TGTGCCAGCAGCCCAGTTGAGGGGAGCTACGAGCAGTACTTC. This chain uses TRBV7-9 with TRBJ2-7; possibly TRBD1 or TRBD2 for D (5 bases each). CDR1 SEHNR and CDR2 FQNEAQ come from the germline V gene (reference sequence). Trimming cost V 5 bases and J 3 bases, with 14 bases left between them. The CDR3 extends over 14 amino acids.

A remark on this clonotype: This may be a read error, as it is one base from a much larger clone. V is TRBV28 and J is TRBJ1-5; D is uncertain. CDR1 is MDHEN, CDR2 SYDVKM, per germline. The length of the CDR3 is 12 residues. The CDR3 sequence is CASSFLYQPQRF. The CDR3, as DNA: TGTGCCAGCAGTTTTCTGTATCAGCCCCAGCGTTTT.

This clonotype was picked up a small number of times. The chain is built from TRBV13 and TRBJ2-2; D is possibly TRBD1 or TRBD2 (5 bases each). The CDR3 has 16 residues. Trimming stripped 0 bases from V and 6 bases from J, with 14 bases between. The germline gives CDR1 PRHDT, CDR2 FYEKMQ (reference sequence). This CDR3 reads CASSLGLGSGPGELFF. In DNA form, the CDR3 reads TGTGCCAGCAGCTTAGGCCTTGGCTCGGGACCCGGGGAGCTGTTTTTT.

Worth noting for this clonotype: One end of the junction fails to match germline, which may point to a read error. The CDR3: CASCVETNTEAFF. The CDR3 DNA reads as TGTGCCAGCTGCGTAGAAACGAACACTGAAGCTTTCTTT. The genes are TRBV9 and TRBJ1-1; D is undetermined. Germline V gene lookup returns CDR1 SGDLS and CDR2 YYNGEE. This CDR3 contains 13 residues.

This clonotype was seen many times. The V gene is TRBV30, the J gene TRBJ2-5, with D unclear. CDR1 is GTSNPN and CDR2 is SVGIG in the germline V gene (reference sequence). The CDR3 is 11 amino acids. Trimming pared 3 bases from V and 7 bases from J, leaving 9 bases between. The CDR3 DNA sequence: TGTGCCTGGAGGGGGTATTTGACCCAGTACTTC. Amino acids: CAWRGYLTQYF.

Details on this clonotype: A much larger clonotype is one base distant, so this may be a read error. The V and J genes are TRBV30 and TRBJ2-1; D is ambiguous. Trimming shortened V by 1 base and J by 8 bases, and 9 bases separated the two germline ends. The CDR3 loop spans 12 amino acids. CDR1 and CDR2 from the germline V gene are GTSNPN and SVGIG (reference sequence). Here the CDR3 DNA reads TGTGCCTGGAGTGAGATACGCGATGAGCAGTTCTTC. Translating gives CAWSEIRDEQFF.

This chain links TRBV4-1 with TRBJ2-7, with D tentatively TRBD1 or TRBD2 (5 bases each). CDR1 MGHRA and CDR2 YSYEKL come from the germline V gene. The CDR3 has 18 residues. Trimming left V 1 base short and J 0 bases short, with 19 bases between. This CDR3 is CASSQGSGTGRTSYEQYF. In DNA form, the CDR3 reads TGCGCCAGCAGCCAAGGCTCGGGTACGGGACGGACCTCCTACGAGCAGTACTTC.

There are many counts of this clonotype. V is TRBV7-2 and J is TRBJ2-3; TRBD2 matches at 7 bases. The CDR3 runs 16 residues. Germline assignment: CDR1 SGHTA and CDR2 FQGNSA. J gave up 0 bases and V 3 bases, and 6 bases lay outside the gene matches. The CDR3 region is CASSFQGGGSTDTQYF. Written as DNA, the CDR3 is TGTGCCAGCAGCTTCCAAGGCGGGGGTAGCACAGATACGCAGTATTTT. Variable domain in full (rest from reference TRBV7-2 and TRBJ2-3): GAGVSQSPSNKVTEKGKDVELRCDPISGHTALYWYRQSLGQGLEFLIYFQGNSAPDKSGLPSDRFSAERTGGSVSTLTIQRTQQEDSAVYLCASSFQGGGSTDTQYFGPGTRLTVL.

At least ten counts were recorded for this clonotype. The chain is built from TRBV7-6 and TRBJ2-7; D unresolved. V gave up 11 bases and J gave up 8 bases, with 22 bases separating them. The CDR3 covers 13 residues. Per germline, CDR1 SGHVS and CDR2 FNYEAQ. CDR3 residues: CARPVGTDGKQYF. CDR3 bases: TGTGCCCGGCCGGTTGGTACGGATGGGAAGCAGTACTTC.